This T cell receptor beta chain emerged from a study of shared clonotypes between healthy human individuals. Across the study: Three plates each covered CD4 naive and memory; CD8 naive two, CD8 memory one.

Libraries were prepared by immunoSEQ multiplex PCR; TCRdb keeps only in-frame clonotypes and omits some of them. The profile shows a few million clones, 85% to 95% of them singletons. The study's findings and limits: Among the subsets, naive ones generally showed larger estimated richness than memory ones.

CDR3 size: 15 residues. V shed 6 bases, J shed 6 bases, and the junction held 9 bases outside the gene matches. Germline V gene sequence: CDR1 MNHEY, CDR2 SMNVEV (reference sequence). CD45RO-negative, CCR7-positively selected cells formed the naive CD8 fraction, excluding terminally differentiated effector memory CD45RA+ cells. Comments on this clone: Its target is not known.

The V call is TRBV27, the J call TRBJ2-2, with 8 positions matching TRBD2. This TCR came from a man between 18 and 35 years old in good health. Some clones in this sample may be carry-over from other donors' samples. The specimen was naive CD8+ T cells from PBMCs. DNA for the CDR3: TGTGCCAGCAGCTCCTCTCCCGGGAGGGCCGGGGAGCTGTTTTTT. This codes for CASSSSPGRAGELFF.